This T cell receptor beta chain was obtained from a study of beta chain features in type 1 diabetes. At the level of the study: Age, gender and cell yields were similar between patients and healthy donors. Over all samples combined, more than 90,000,000 sorted cells were examined.

The CDR3 loop spans 12 amino acids. V was cut by 4 bases and J by 2 bases, with 6 bases left in between. Germline V gene sequence: CDR1 SGHDT, CDR2 YYEEEE. This clone appeared a few times. Its target is unknown. As every portion of the isolated RNA was reverse transcribed, the sequencing read expressed TCRB transcripts. Sequencing was performed with immunoSEQ multiplex PCR; in TCRdb, only in-frame clones are kept and a portion is missing. Seen here are 400,000 or so clones, 9.5% to 10% observed once, and the top ten hold about 0.63%. Over 95% purity was reached by all sorted populations. The study's findings and limits: The naive, central memory and Treg TCRB repertoires of patients appeared to be more similar to one another than those of healthy donors. In all four CD4+ subsets, TCRB CDR3 length was significantly, moderately reduced in type 1 diabetes.

The material sequenced was central memory CD4+ T cells from blood. This sequence joins TRBV5-6 and TRBJ1-2; D gene ambiguous. The receptor was derived from a man aged 25 to 40 with type 1 diabetes. The CDR3 nucleotides are TGTGCCAGCAGCCGGACCAACTATGGCTACACCTTC. Encoded protein: CASSRTNYGYTF.